The 29 T cell receptor beta chains given below trace back to one sample, sequenced in a study of T cell responses to AZD1222 COVID-19 vaccine. Some clones are missing from TCRdb's copy, which holds only in-frame ones; the method was immunoSEQ multiplex PCR. The table has 60,000 to 90,000 clones, over 60% seen once. This sample comprised peripheral blood, obtained 28 days after the second dose of the MenACWY control vaccine. Receptors were obtained from an adult who received the MenACWY meningococcal vaccine as a control.

This clone has more than one count but fewer than ten. V usage is TRBV27 and J usage is TRBJ2-7; D call uncertain. CDR1 MNHEY and CDR2 SMNVEV come from the germline V gene (reference sequence). Trimming shortened V by 5 bases and J by 4 bases, and 12 bases separated the two germline ends. This CDR3 has 13 residues. CDR3 protein: CASSRRNGYEQYF. CDR3 nucleotide sequence: TGTGCCAGCAGTCGGCGGAATGGATACGAGCAGTACTTC.

The chain is built from TRBV28 and TRBJ1-3; D is possibly TRBD1 (5 bases). The germline gives CDR1 MDHEN, CDR2 SYDVKM. V dropped 3 bases and J dropped 4 bases, with 7 bases sitting between them. CDR3 size: 13 residues. In nucleotides, the CDR3 is TGTGCCAGCAGTTTTAGGACAGGAAACACCATATATTTT. It specifies CASSFRTGNTIYF. The full variable domain, its missing parts supplied by reference TRBV28 and TRBJ1-3, is DVKVTQSSRYLVKRTGEKVFLECVQDMDHENMFWYRQDPGLGLRLIYFSYDVKMKEKGDIPEGYSVSREKKERFSLILESASTNQTSMYLCASSFRTGNTIYFGEGSWLTVV.

This sequence joins TRBV4-1 and TRBJ2-1, with D possibly being TRBD2 (5 bases). V was cut by 0 bases and J by 6 bases, with 9 bases left in between. The CDR3 consists of 14 residues. Germline V lookup: CDR1 MGHRA, CDR2 YSYEKL. The CDR3 nucleotides read TGCGCCAGCAGCCAAGAGAGGGATTTCAATGAGCAGTTCTTC. Protein product: CASSQERDFNEQFF.

As for this clone: A read error may produce the germline difference seen at one junction end. CDR3 nucleotides: TGTGCCAGCAGCTTATCCAGCGCCTATAATGAGCAGTTCTTC. This codes for CASSLSSAYNEQFF. The chain joins TRBV11-2 to TRBJ2-1; no reliable D call. The length of the CDR3 is 14 residues. Germline V gene sequence: CDR1 SGHAT, CDR2 FQNNGV.

The chain employs TRBV14 and TRBJ2-5; 8 nucleotides match TRBD2. Trimming took 4 bases from V and 4 from J; bases not matched to a gene: 8. Germline V gene sequence: CDR1 SGHDN, CDR2 FVKESK. The length of the CDR3 is 15 residues. Here the CDR3 reads CASSPLAGSRETQYF. As DNA, the CDR3 is TGTGCCAGCAGCCCATTAGCGGGATCCCGAGAGACCCAGTACTTC.

The chain combines TRBV11-1 with TRBJ2-1, with D unclear. Germline lookup yields CDR1 SGHAT and CDR2 FQDESV (reference sequence). The germline V and J ends were trimmed by 4 bases and 0 bases, with 10 bases remaining between them. The CDR3 covers 15 residues. The CDR3: CASSSDRSSYNEQFF. In nucleotides, the CDR3 is TGTGCCAGCAGCTCCGACCGGAGCTCCTACAATGAGCAGTTCTTC. Drawing the rest from reference TRBV11-1 and TRBJ2-1, the complete variable domain is EAEVAQSPRYKITEKSQAVAFWCDPISGHATLYWYRQILGQGPELLVQFQDESVVDDSQLPKDRFSAERLKGVDSTLKIQPAELGDSAMYLCASSSDRSSYNEQFFGPGTRLTVL.

V and J are TRBV30 and TRBJ1-2, with a possible D match to TRBD1 (6 bases). Per germline, CDR1 GTSNPN and CDR2 SVGIG (reference sequence). This CDR3 region has 14 residues. Trimming removed 0 bases from V and 3 bases from J, with 11 bases in between. CDR3: CAWSVQGLDYGYTF. In DNA, the CDR3 is TGTGCCTGGAGTGTACAGGGACTAGACTATGGCTACACCTTC.

On this clone: This specimen includes other DNA sequences encoding the same CDR3. This rearrangement joins TRBV9 to TRBJ2-1, with 8 bases lining up with TRBD2. The CDR3 has 15 residues. The V and J ends lost 0 bases and 4 bases, in that order; junction bases with no gene match: 3. Germline CDR1 reads SGDLS; CDR2 reads YYNGEE. CDR3 in DNA: TGTGCCAGCAGCGTAGGAGCGGGAGCGTACAATGAGCAGTTCTTC. It is translated as CASSVGAGAYNEQFF.

This chain links TRBV30 with TRBJ1-1; possibly TRBD1 for D (5 bases). Germline V gene lookup returns CDR1 GTSNPN and CDR2 SVGIG (reference sequence). CDR3 size: 13 residues. V was trimmed by 5 bases and J by 1 base, leaving 11 bases between them. CDR3 DNA sequence: TGTGCCTGGCAAGGGGAACCGAACACTGAAGCTTTCTTT. It is translated as CAWQGEPNTEAFF. The full variable domain, with the rest looked up from reference TRBV30 and TRBJ1-1, is SQTIHQWPATLVQPVGSPLSLECTVEGTSNPNLYWYRQAAGRGLQLLFYSVGIGQISSEVPQNLSASRPQDRQFILSSKKLLLSDSGFYLCAWQGEPNTEAFFGQGTRLTVV.

The chain has TRBV7-2 and TRBJ2-2; D not certain. V lost 3 bases and J lost 5, with 10 bases in between. Germline assignment: CDR1 SGHTA and CDR2 FQGNSA. There are 14 residues in the CDR3. This CDR3 is CASSFKARTGELFF. DNA of the CDR3: TGTGCCAGCAGCTTCAAAGCCCGAACCGGGGAGCTGTTTTTT.

This rearrangement joins TRBV7-3 to TRBJ2-3; possibly TRBD1 or TRBD2 for D (6 bases each). V was clipped by 5 bases and J by 8 bases, with 14 bases between them. The germline CDR1 and CDR2 sequences are SGHTA and FQGTGA. CDR3 length equals 13 residues. DNA for the CDR3: TGTGCCAGCAGCCCTACTGGGGGGCTTACGCAGTATTTT. The encoded protein is CASSPTGGLTQYF.

As DNA, the CDR3 is TGTGCCAGCAGCCGGGACAGGGGTTATCAGCCCCAGCATTTT. Encoded protein: CASSRDRGYQPQHF. This chain links TRBV6-1 with TRBJ1-5; TRBD1 matches 10 bases. V shed 6 bases and J 5 bases; nucleotides not matched to a gene: 4. This CDR3 contains 14 residues. In germline, CDR1 is MNHNS, CDR2 SASEGT.

For the CDR3, the DNA is TGTGCCAGCACGGCGGGCGGGAGGTTCCAAGAGACCCAGTACTTC. Translated: CASTAGGRFQETQYF. The V gene is TRBV9, the J gene TRBJ2-5; 8 nucleotides match TRBD2. Germline lookup yields CDR1 SGDLS and CDR2 YYNGEE. V lost 6 bases to trimming and J lost 1 base; unmatched junction nucleotides: 8. CDR3 length equals 15 residues.

This clone is a singleton in its sample. V and J are TRBV3-1 (or the pseudogene TRBV3-2) and TRBJ2-5; D may match TRBD1 or TRBD2 (6 bases each). The CDR3 is made up of 15 amino acids. Germline lookup yields CDR1 LGHDT and CDR2 YNNKEL (reference sequence). Trimming shortened V by 3 bases and J by 4 bases, and 15 bases separated the two germline ends. Here the CDR3 DNA reads TGTGCCAGCAGCCATACCGGGGGCGCCGGAGAGACCCAGTACTTC. It codes for CASSHTGGAGETQYF.

This clone was picked up a small number of times. The chain couples TRBV18 to TRBJ2-3; D unresolved. This CDR3 contains 17 residues. V lost 1 base to trimming and J lost 4 bases, with 18 bases between them. CDR1 is KGHSH, CDR2 LQKENI, per germline. DNA of the CDR3: TGTGCCAGCTCACCACTGGCACTTACGATGGCCCCAGATACGCAGTATTTT. Protein product: CASSPLALTMAPDTQYF.

The rearrangement uses TRBV7-9 and TRBJ1-1; D call uncertain. Germline V gives CDR1 SEHNR, CDR2 FQNEAQ (reference sequence). The CDR3 is made up of 14 amino acids. V lost 1 base to trimming and J lost 1 base, with 7 bases between them. The CDR3 nucleotides are TGTGCCAGCAGCTTAGTGGCAGCGAACACTGAAGCTTTCTTT. It specifies CASSLVAANTEAFF.

J is TRBJ2-2 and V is TRBV19; 7 bases match TRBD1. Germline values: CDR1 LNHDA, CDR2 SQIVND (reference sequence). The CDR3 is 14 residues long. Trimming removed 5 bases from V and 3 bases from J; junction bases left unmatched: 3. The CDR3 is CASSHGTDTGELFF. DNA of the CDR3: TGTGCCAGTAGTCACGGGACAGACACCGGGGAGCTGTTTTTT.

V and J are TRBV6-5 and TRBJ1-3; 7 bases align to TRBD1. J lost 3 bases, V lost 0 bases, and 2 bases had no gene match. Germline V gene sequence: CDR1 MNHEY, CDR2 SVGAGI. This CDR3 spans 15 amino acids. CDR3 DNA sequence: TGTGCCAGCAGTTACTCTAGGACAGGTGGAAACACCATATATTTT. Translated: CASSYSRTGGNTIYF.

The chain links TRBV28 to TRBJ1-6, with D perhaps matching TRBD1 (5 bases). There are 12 residues in the CDR3. The germline V gene has CDR1 MDHEN and CDR2 SYDVKM. Trimming pared 7 bases from V and 8 bases from J, leaving 9 bases between. CDR3 nucleotides: TGTGCCAGCACGGTAGGGGATTCACCCCTCCACTTT. It encodes CASTVGDSPLHF.

The V gene is TRBV7-8, the J gene TRBJ1-2; D might be TRBD1 (6 bases). The CDR3 runs to 13 residues. Germline V CDR1 and CDR2: SGHVS, FQNEAQ. Trimming shortened V by 4 bases and J by 8 bases, and 14 bases separated the two germline ends. As DNA, the CDR3 is TGTGCCAGCAGCTCTAGGACGGGGGCCGGCTACACCTTC. It specifies CASSSRTGAGYTF.

The V and J genes are TRBV7-9 and TRBJ1-1; TRBD1 might be the D (5 bases). Germline V CDR1 and CDR2: SEHNR, FQNEAQ (reference sequence). CDR3 size: 14 residues. V gave up 5 bases and J gave up 0 bases, with 10 bases separating them. CDR3 amino acids: CASSDSQMNTEAFF. In nucleotides, the CDR3 is TGTGCCAGCAGCGACAGCCAAATGAACACTGAAGCTTTCTTT.

This chain joins TRBV19 and TRBJ2-3; possible D gene TRBD1, 6 bases. Per germline, CDR1 LNHDA and CDR2 SQIVND (reference sequence). The CDR3 runs 16 residues. V lost 5 bases and J 2 bases, leaving 17 bases between the germline ends. For the CDR3, the DNA is TGTGCCAGTAGTGGTGAGGGACACCCATCCACAGATACGCAGTATTTT. Residues: CASSGEGHPSTDTQYF. Looking up the rest from reference TRBV19 and TRBJ2-3 gives the full variable domain: DGGITQSPKYLFRKEGQNVTLSCEQNLNHDAMYWYRQDPGQGLRLIYYSQIVNDFQKGDIAEGYSVSREKKESFPLTVTSAQKNPTAFYLCASSGEGHPSTDTQYFGPGTRLTVL.

V and J are TRBV30 and TRBJ1-2, with D maybe TRBD1 (6 bases). Germline V gives CDR1 GTSNPN, CDR2 SVGIG (reference sequence). V lost 2 bases, J lost 7 bases, and 8 bases lay in between. CDR3 length: 11 amino acids. The CDR3 protein is CAWSRGGGYTF. CDR3 in DNA: TGTGCCTGGAGTAGAGGGGGTGGCTACACCTTC.

The chain combines TRBV7-9 with TRBJ1-6, with D tentatively TRBD1 (6 bases). The ends were cut back, 4 bases at V and 4 bases at J, with 8 bases in the middle. The CDR3 runs 14 residues. Per germline, CDR1 SEHNR and CDR2 FQNEAQ (reference sequence). In DNA form, the CDR3 reads TGTGCCAGCAGCTCCGGACAGTATAATTCACCCCTCCACTTT. Translated: CASSSGQYNSPLHF.

The J gene is TRBJ2-7, the V gene TRBV3-1 (or the pseudogene TRBV3-2); 11 bases line up with TRBD2. CDR3 length: 18 amino acids. V lost 1 base, J lost 2 bases, and 10 bases stayed unmatched. Germline CDR1 and CDR2: LGHDT and YNNKEL (reference sequence). Here the CDR3 reads CASSQGLAGGPHPYEQYF. CDR3 DNA sequence: TGTGCCAGCAGCCAAGGCCTAGCGGGGGGACCACACCCCTACGAGCAGTACTTC.

This chain links TRBV7-2 with TRBJ2-3; D assignment may be TRBD1 or TRBD2 (5 bases each). The V and J ends lost 4 bases and 2 bases respectively, with 13 bases between them. The CDR3 runs to 15 residues. Germline assignment: CDR1 SGHTA and CDR2 FQGNSA. The CDR3: CASSSLSGATDTQYF. DNA of the CDR3: TGTGCCAGCAGCTCGTTGTCCGGGGCCACAGATACGCAGTATTTT.

V is TRBV19 and J is TRBJ2-7; TRBD1 aligns across 9 bases. After removal of 4 bases from V and 0 bases from J, the junction contained 4 bases not matched to a gene. Looked up from germline, CDR1 is LNHDA and CDR2 is SQIVND (reference sequence). The CDR3 is 15 amino acids. The CDR3 DNA is TGTGCCAGTAGTAAAACAGGGGGCCTCTCCTACGAGCAGTACTTC. It specifies CASSKTGGLSYEQYF.

The rearrangement links TRBV5-1 to TRBJ2-2, with 8 bases fitting TRBD1. This CDR3 region has 17 residues. J lost 6 bases, V lost 3 bases, and 13 bases had no gene match. CDR1 SGHRS and CDR2 YFSETQ come from the germline V gene. The CDR3: CASSSQGARYDPGELFF. CDR3 nucleotide sequence: TGCGCCAGCAGCTCCCAGGGGGCGAGATATGATCCCGGGGAGCTGTTTTTT.

V is TRBV5-6 and J is TRBJ2-3; possibly TRBD2 for D (7 bases). The CDR3 has 15 residues. Germline values: CDR1 SGHDT, CDR2 YYEEEE. V lost 0 bases and J lost 3, with 11 bases in between. The CDR3 DNA reads as TGTGCCAGCAGCTTGGACCGGGGGGCAACAGATACGCAGTATTTT. Its translation: CASSLDRGATDTQYF.